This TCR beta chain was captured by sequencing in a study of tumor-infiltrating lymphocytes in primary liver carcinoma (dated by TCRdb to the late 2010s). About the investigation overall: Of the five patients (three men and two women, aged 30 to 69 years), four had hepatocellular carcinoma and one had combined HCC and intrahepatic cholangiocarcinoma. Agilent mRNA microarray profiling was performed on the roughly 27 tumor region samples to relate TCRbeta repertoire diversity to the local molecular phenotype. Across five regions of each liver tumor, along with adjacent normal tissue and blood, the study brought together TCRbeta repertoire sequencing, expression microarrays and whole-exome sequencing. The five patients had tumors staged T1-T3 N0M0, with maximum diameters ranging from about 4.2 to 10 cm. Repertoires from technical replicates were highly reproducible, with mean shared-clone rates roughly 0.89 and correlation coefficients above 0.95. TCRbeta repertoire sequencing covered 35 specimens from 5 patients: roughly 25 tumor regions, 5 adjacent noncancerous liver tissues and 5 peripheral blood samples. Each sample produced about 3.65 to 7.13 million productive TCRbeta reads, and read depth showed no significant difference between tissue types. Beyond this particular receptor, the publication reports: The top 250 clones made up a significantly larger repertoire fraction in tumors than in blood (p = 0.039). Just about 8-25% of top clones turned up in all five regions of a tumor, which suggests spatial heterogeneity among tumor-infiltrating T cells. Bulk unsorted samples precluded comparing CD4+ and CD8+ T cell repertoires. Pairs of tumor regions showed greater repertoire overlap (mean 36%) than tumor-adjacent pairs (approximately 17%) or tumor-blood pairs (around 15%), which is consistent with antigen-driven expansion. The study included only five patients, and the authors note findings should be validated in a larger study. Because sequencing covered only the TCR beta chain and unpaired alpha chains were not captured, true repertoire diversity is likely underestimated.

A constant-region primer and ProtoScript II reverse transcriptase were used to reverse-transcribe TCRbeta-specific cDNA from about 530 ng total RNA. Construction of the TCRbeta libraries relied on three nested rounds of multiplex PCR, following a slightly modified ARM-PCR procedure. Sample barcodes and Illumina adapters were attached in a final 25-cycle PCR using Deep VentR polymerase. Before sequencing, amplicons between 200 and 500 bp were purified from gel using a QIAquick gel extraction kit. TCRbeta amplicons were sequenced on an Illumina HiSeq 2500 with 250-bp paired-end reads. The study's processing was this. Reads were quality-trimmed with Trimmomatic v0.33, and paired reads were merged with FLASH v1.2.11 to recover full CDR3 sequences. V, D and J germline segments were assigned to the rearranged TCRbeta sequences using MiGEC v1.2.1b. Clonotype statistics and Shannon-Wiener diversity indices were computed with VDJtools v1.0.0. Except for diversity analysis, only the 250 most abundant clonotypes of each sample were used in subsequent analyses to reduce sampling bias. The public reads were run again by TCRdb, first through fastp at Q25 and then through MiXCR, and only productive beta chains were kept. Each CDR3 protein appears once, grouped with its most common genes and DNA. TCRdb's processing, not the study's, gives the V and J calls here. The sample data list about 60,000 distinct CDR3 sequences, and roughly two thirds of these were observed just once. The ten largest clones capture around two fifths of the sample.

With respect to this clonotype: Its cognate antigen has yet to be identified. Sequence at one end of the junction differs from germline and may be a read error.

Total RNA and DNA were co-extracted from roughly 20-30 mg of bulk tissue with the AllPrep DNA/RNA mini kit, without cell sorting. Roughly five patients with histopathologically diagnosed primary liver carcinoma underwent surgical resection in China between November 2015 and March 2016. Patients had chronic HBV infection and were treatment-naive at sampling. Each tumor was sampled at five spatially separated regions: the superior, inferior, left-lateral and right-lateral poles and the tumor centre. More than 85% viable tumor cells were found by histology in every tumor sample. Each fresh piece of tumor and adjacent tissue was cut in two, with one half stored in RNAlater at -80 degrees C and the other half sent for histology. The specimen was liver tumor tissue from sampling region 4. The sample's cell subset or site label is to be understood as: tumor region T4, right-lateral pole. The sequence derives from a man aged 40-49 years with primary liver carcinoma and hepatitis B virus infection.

The sequence in DNA is TGCGCCAGCAGTGATCAGGGCCACAATGAGCAGTTCTTC. This yields the protein CASSDQGHNEQFF. The chain links TRBV6-1 with TRBJ2-1; the best D guess is TRBD1, with 5 bases matching. The germline V gene encodes CDR1 MNHNS and CDR2 SASEGT. The CDR3 covers 13 residues, taking in both the cysteine and the phenylalanine. Of the read, only the CDR3 DNA is kept; its 39 bases are in frame from base 1.